This passage covers 20 T cell receptor beta chains from one sample sequenced in a study of regulatory T cells in long-lasting Graves disease. This sample's time point: newly diagnosed GD, antithyroid drugs for less than 3 months. PBMCs were the source of the RNA used for TCR sequencing. Construction of the TCR beta libraries employed iRepertoire HTBI primers in conjunction with Arm-PCR of CDR3 regions. TCRdb called the multiplex PCR reads again in MiXCR, with one record for every CDR3 protein. The table shows 580,000 or so distinct CDR3 sequences, with roughly a sixth occurring only once. Separately, the same data were catalogued under a study of T cells in Graves' hyperthyroidism and ophthalmopathy.

Sequenced here: peripheral blood mononuclear cells (PBMCs), sampled at new diagnosis, from a patient treated with antithyroid drugs. The receptors were sampled from a man aged 18 to 30 with Graves disease.

This clonotype has more than one count but fewer than ten. J is TRBJ2-6 and V is TRBV27; D gene unclear. V lost 5 bases and J 5 bases, leaving 7 bases between the germline ends. Germline V gene sequence: CDR1 MNHEY, CDR2 SMNVEV (reference sequence). The CDR3 has 13 amino acids. The CDR3 DNA reads TGTGCCAGCAGTCTCGACAGGGCCAACGTCCTGACTTTC. Residues: CASSLDRANVLTF. Combining the CDR3 with reference TRBV27 and TRBJ2-6 gives the whole variable domain EAQVTQNPRYLITVTGKKLTVTCSQNMNHEYMSWYRQDPGLGLRQIYYSMNVEVTDKGDVPEGYKVSRKEKRNFPLILESPSPNQTSLYFCASSLDRANVLTFGAGSRLTVL.

The gene calls are TRBV9 and TRBJ2-1; D is undetermined. Germline lookup yields CDR1 SGDLS and CDR2 YYNGEE. V lost 0 bases to trimming and J lost 3 bases, with 13 bases between them. CDR3 length: 16 amino acids. The CDR3 DNA sequence: TGTGCCAGCAGCGTAGGTATTAGCTTCGTCTACAATGAGCAGTTCTTC. This sequence encodes CASSVGISFVYNEQFF.

This clonotype was detected many times. The CDR3 coding sequence is TGTGCCAGCAGCCCACGGGACAGCCCATACAATGAGCAGTTCTTC. Translating gives CASSPRDSPYNEQFF. The V call is TRBV7-8, the J call TRBJ2-1; 7 bases line up with TRBD1. Germline CDR1 is SGHVS and CDR2 is FQNEAQ. There are 15 residues in the CDR3. The V gene end was trimmed by 5 bases and the J gene end by 4 bases; junction bases not matched to a gene: 8.

This clonotype was observed many times. The rearrangement links TRBV10-3 to TRBJ2-5; TRBD2 matches 7 bases. The end of the DNA fits TRBJ2-1 better, so the J call may be wrong. The CDR3 is made up of 14 amino acids. Germline V gene data show CDR1 as ENHRY and CDR2 as SYGVKD. The CDR3 spells CAITGRERSGEQFF. The CDR3 nucleotides read TGTGCCATCACGGGGCGGGAGAGGAGCGGGGAGCAGTTCTTC.

This clonotype was detected ten times or more. DNA for the CDR3: TGTGCCAGCAGGTCCAAGCGGGAGCGGACTGGGAATGAGCAGTTCTTC. Translated, it gives CASRSKRERTGNEQFF. The rearrangement links TRBV7-2 to TRBJ2-1; 8 nucleotides agree with TRBD2. CDR1 and CDR2 from the germline V gene are SGHTA and FQGNSA. J gave up 7 bases and V 6 bases, and 14 bases lay outside the gene matches. The length of the CDR3 is 16 residues.

V usage is TRBV27 and J usage is TRBJ2-2; TRBD1 agrees at 10 bases. CDR3 size: 16 residues. Trimming took 3 bases from V and 2 from J; bases not matched to a gene: 3. CDR1 and CDR2 from the germline V gene are MNHEY and SMNVEV (reference sequence). CDR3 nucleotide sequence: TGTGCCAGCAGTTTTGACAGGGGGCAAAACACCGGGGAGCTGTTTTTT. This encodes CASSFDRGQNTGELFF.

This clonotype was picked up many times. The chain links TRBV7-2 to TRBJ2-7; the D is unclear. The CDR3 loop spans 14 amino acids. V gave up 0 bases and J gave up 6 bases, with 12 bases separating them. From germline, CDR1 is SGHTA and CDR2 FQGNSA. Here the CDR3 DNA reads TGTGCCAGCAGCTTAGCAATCCGAAGCTTCGAGCAGTACTTC. Translating gives CASSLAIRSFEQYF.

This clonotype was found a few times. The CDR3 region is CASSLAISTGDEQFF. CDR3 nucleotides: TGCGCCAGCAGCTTGGCGATTTCGACAGGGGACGAGCAGTTCTTC. The chain carries TRBV5-1 and TRBJ2-1; 8 nucleotides align to TRBD1. Germline CDR1 reads SGHRS; CDR2 reads YFSETQ. Trimming removed 0 bases from V and 10 bases from J; junction bases left unmatched: 9. CDR3 size: 15 residues.

This clonotype occurred many times. The chain uses TRBV27 and TRBJ2-7, with a possible D match to TRBD2 (6 bases). Between the trimmed V and J ends, which lost 1 base and 5 bases, there was a span of 21 bases. This CDR3 contains 17 residues. Germline-derived CDR1 and CDR2 are MNHEY and SMNVEV (reference sequence). CDR3 loop: CASSLLFAGQGVHEQYF. The DNA of the CDR3 is TGTGCCAGCAGTTTATTGTTCGCGGGGCAGGGAGTGCACGAGCAGTACTTC.

As to this clonotype: This sequence may be a read error, since a much larger clone differs from it by one base. V and J are TRBV11-2 and TRBJ1-1; no clear D gene. The germline V gene encodes CDR1 SGHAT and CDR2 FQNNGV. V was clipped by 5 bases and J by 1 base, with 8 bases between them. The CDR3 covers 13 residues. The CDR3 loop is CASSPIPNTEAFF. CDR3 bases: TGTGCCAGCAGCCCCATCCCGAACACTGAAGCTTTCTTT.

In this sample, this clonotype turned up many times. The chain combines TRBV2 with TRBJ2-7; TRBD1 or TRBD2 may be the D gene (5 bases each). The CDR3 runs to 13 residues. Trimming left V 8 bases short and J 2 bases short, with 13 bases between. The germline V gene encodes CDR1 SNHLY and CDR2 FYNNEI. CDR3 nucleotides: TGTGCCAGCTGGGGCCTGGAGGCCTACGAGCAGTACTTC. Residues: CASWGLEAYEQYF.

This clonotype was seen repeatedly, ten times or more. The rearrangement joins TRBV28 to TRBJ2-1; a possible D gene is TRBD2 (6 bases). The CDR3 spans 15 residues. Per the germline V gene, CDR1 is MDHEN and CDR2 is SYDVKM. V lost 2 bases and J 3 bases, leaving 11 bases between the germline ends. The CDR3 loop is CASSLTGVGYNEQFF. For the CDR3, the DNA is TGTGCCAGCAGTTTAACGGGAGTTGGCTACAATGAGCAGTTCTTC.

There are many counts of this clonotype. V usage is TRBV28 and J usage is TRBJ2-1; D is undetermined. The CDR3 is 13 residues long. With 2 bases removed from V and 6 bases from J, the gap between germline ends came to 8 bases. The germline V gene has CDR1 MDHEN and CDR2 SYDVKM. The CDR3 nucleotides are TGTGCCAGCAGTTTACCCTTAAGCAATGAGCAGTTCTTC. The encoded protein is CASSLPLSNEQFF.

This clonotype was seen many times. The rearrangement links TRBV5-1 to TRBJ2-1, with 12 nucleotides matching TRBD2. CDR3 length equals 16 residues. Trimming removed 0 bases from V and 9 bases from J; junction bases left unmatched: 7. Per germline, CDR1 SGHRS and CDR2 YFSETQ. CDR3 loop: CASSLAALAGGGEQFF. The CDR3 bases are TGCGCCAGCAGCTTGGCCGCACTAGCGGGAGGCGGTGAGCAGTTCTTC.

This chain links TRBV19 with TRBJ1-2; D unclear. The V gene's germline CDR1 is LNHDA and CDR2 SQIVND (reference sequence). Trimming took 6 bases from V and 3 from J, leaving 17 bases between them. The CDR3 runs to 15 residues. The CDR3 here is CASSTVIGSDYGYTF. The CDR3 DNA sequence: TGTGCCAGTAGCACCGTCATCGGGTCGGACTATGGCTACACCTTC.

To note about this clonotype: A much more abundant neighbour one base away suggests this may be a read error. The V gene is TRBV6-2 or TRBV6-3, the J gene TRBJ1-1; D may be TRBD1 (5 bases). Looked up from germline, CDR1 is MNHEY and CDR2 is SVGEGT. This CDR3 is built from 14 residues. CDR3: CASRTGGLGTEALF. CDR3 coding DNA: TGTGCCAGCAGGACGGGGGGGTTGGGAACTGAAGCTCTCTTT.

The J gene is TRBJ2-7, the V gene TRBV7-2, with no clear D. This CDR3 is 15 amino acids long. V was pared by 1 base and J by 1 base, with 11 bases between. Germline V lookup: CDR1 SGHTA, CDR2 FQGNSA. CDR3 region: CASSLEGSPSYEQYF. CDR3 coding DNA: TGTGCCAGCAGCTTAGAAGGGTCACCTTCCTACGAGCAGTACTTC. The variable domain in full, with the rest retrieved from reference TRBV7-2 and TRBJ2-7, is GAGVSQSPSNKVTEKGKDVELRCDPISGHTALYWYRQSLGQGLEFLIYFQGNSAPDKSGLPSDRFSAERTGGSVSTLTIQRTQQEDSAVYLCASSLEGSPSYEQYFGPGTRLTVT.

This clonotype was recorded many times. The chain uses TRBV11-2 and TRBJ2-7; D is possibly TRBD1 (5 bases). Germline CDR1 SGHAT, CDR2 FQNNGV. There are 13 residues in the CDR3. Trimming shortened V by 3 bases and J by 3 bases, and 9 bases separated the two germline ends. The CDR3 here is CASSLTVHYEQYF. The CDR3, as DNA: TGTGCCAGCAGCTTGACAGTTCACTACGAGCAGTACTTC.

The chain uses TRBV5-1 and TRBJ2-5, with 7 bases matching TRBD2. The CDR3 extends over 15 amino acids. Per germline, CDR1 SGHRS and CDR2 YFSETQ. V was pared by 0 bases and J by 4 bases, with 6 bases of the junction left unmatched. In nucleotides, the CDR3 is TGCGCCAGCAGCTTGGAAGGGAGGGCCCGAGAGACCCAGTACTTC. It translates to CASSLEGRARETQYF. The variable domain in full, completed from reference TRBV5-1 and TRBJ2-5, reads KAGVTQTPRYLIKTRGQQVTLSCSPISGHRSVSWYQQTPGQGLQFLFEYFSETQRNKGNFPGRFSGRQFSNSRSEMNVSTLELGDSALYLCASSLEGRARETQYFGPGTRLLVL.

Notes on this clonotype: Given a much more abundant clone one base away, this may be a read error. The chain combines TRBV5-1 with TRBJ2-7, with D unresolved. This CDR3 has 14 residues. Germline V gene data show CDR1 as SGHRS and CDR2 as YFSETQ. CDR3 coding DNA: TGCGCCAGCAGCTTTAGTGGCAGCCCCTACGAGCAGTGCTTC. Encoded protein: CASSFSGSPYEQCF.